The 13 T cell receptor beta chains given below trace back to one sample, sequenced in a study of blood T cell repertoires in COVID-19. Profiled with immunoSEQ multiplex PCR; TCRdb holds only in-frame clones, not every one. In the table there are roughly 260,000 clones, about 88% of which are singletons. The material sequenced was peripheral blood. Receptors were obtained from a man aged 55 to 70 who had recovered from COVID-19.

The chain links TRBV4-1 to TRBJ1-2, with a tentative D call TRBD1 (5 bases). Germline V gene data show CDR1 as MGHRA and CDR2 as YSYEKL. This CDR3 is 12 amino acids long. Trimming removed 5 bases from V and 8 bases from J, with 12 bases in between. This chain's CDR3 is CASSTRTNGYTF. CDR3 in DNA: TGCGCCAGCAGCACTCGGACAAACGGCTACACCTTC.

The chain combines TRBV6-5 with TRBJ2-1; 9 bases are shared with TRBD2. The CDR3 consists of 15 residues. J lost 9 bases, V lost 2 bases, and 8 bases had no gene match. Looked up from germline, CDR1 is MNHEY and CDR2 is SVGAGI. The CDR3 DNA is TGTGCCAGCAGTTACGGGCGGGGGGGCCTTGGTGAGCAGTTCTTC. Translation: CASSYGRGGLGEQFF.

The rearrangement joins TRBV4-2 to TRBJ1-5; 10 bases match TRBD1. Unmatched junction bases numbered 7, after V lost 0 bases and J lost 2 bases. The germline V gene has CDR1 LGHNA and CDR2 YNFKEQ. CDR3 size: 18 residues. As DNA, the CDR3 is TGTGCCAGCAGCCAAGATTTTTACGGGACAGGGGGCAATCAGCCCCAGCATTTT. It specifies CASSQDFYGTGGNQPQHF.

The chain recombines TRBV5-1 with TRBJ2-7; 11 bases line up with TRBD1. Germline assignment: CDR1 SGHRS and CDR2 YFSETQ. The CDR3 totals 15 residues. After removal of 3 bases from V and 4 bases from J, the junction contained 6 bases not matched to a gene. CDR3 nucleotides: TGCGCCAGCAGCTCGGGGACAGGGGGGTTTTACGAGCAGTACTTC. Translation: CASSSGTGGFYEQYF.

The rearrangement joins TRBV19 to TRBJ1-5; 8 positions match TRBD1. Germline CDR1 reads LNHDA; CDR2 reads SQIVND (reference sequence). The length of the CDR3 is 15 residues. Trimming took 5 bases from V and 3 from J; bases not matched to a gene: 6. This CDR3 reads CASSGRTGYNQPQHF. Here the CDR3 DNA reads TGTGCCAGTAGTGGACGGACAGGGTACAATCAGCCCCAGCATTTT.

For the CDR3, the DNA is TGTGCCAGCAGTCTCAGGACAGGGAGGTACGAGCAGTACTTC. Its translation: CASSLRTGRYEQYF. The J gene is TRBJ2-7, the V gene TRBV27, with 8 bases fitting TRBD1. CDR3 length: 14 residues. The J segment lost 4 bases and the V segment lost 5 bases, leaving 7 bases of the junction unmatched. CDR1 and CDR2 (germline): MNHEY, SMNVEV (reference sequence).

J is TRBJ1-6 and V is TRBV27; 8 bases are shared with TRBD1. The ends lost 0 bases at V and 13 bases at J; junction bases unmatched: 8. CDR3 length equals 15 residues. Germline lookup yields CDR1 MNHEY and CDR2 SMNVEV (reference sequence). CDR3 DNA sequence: TGTGCCAGCAGTTTATCTGGGACAGGCTTTCTTCCCCTCCACTTT. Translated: CASSLSGTGFLPLHF.

The CDR3 nucleotides read TGTGCCACCGGGACAGGGGGTGGAAAACTGTTTTTT. It codes for CATGTGGGKLFF. J is TRBJ1-4 and V is TRBV18; 11 positions agree with TRBD1. J gave up 10 bases and V 10 bases, and 5 bases lay outside the gene matches. Germline CDR1 and CDR2: KGHSH and LQKENI. This CDR3 comprises 12 residues.

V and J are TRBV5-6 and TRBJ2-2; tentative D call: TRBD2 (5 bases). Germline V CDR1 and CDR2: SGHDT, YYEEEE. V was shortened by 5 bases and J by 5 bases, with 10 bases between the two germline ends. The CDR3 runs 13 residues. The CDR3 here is CASRGRRTGELFF. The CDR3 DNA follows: TGTGCCAGCAGAGGAAGGAGGACCGGGGAGCTGTTTTTT.

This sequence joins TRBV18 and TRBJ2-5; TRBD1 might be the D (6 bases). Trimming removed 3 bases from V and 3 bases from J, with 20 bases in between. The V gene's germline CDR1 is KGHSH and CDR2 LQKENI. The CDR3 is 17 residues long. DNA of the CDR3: TGTGCCAGCTCACCGCCAGGTAGTCGGCAGGGGAAAGAGACCCAGTACTTC. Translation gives CASSPPGSRQGKETQYF.

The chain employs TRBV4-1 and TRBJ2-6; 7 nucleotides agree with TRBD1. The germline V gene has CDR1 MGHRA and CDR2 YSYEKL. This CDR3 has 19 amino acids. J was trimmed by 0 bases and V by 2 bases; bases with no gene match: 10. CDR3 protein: CASSQNPGQTSSGANVLTF. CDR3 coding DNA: TGCGCCAGCAGCCAAAATCCGGGACAGACAAGCTCTGGGGCCAACGTCCTGACTTTC.

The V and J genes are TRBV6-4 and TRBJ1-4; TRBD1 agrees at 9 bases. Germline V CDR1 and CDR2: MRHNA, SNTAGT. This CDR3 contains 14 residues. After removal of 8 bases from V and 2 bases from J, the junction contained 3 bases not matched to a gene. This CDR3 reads CASGTGGTNEKLFF. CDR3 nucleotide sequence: TGTGCCAGCGGCACAGGGGGCACTAATGAAAAACTGTTTTTT.

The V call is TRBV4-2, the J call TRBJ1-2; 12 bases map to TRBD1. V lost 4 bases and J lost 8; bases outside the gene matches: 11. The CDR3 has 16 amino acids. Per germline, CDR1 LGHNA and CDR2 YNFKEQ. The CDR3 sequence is CASSPHPGQGARGYTF. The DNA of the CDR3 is TGTGCCAGCAGCCCGCATCCGGGACAGGGGGCGCGAGGCTACACCTTC.